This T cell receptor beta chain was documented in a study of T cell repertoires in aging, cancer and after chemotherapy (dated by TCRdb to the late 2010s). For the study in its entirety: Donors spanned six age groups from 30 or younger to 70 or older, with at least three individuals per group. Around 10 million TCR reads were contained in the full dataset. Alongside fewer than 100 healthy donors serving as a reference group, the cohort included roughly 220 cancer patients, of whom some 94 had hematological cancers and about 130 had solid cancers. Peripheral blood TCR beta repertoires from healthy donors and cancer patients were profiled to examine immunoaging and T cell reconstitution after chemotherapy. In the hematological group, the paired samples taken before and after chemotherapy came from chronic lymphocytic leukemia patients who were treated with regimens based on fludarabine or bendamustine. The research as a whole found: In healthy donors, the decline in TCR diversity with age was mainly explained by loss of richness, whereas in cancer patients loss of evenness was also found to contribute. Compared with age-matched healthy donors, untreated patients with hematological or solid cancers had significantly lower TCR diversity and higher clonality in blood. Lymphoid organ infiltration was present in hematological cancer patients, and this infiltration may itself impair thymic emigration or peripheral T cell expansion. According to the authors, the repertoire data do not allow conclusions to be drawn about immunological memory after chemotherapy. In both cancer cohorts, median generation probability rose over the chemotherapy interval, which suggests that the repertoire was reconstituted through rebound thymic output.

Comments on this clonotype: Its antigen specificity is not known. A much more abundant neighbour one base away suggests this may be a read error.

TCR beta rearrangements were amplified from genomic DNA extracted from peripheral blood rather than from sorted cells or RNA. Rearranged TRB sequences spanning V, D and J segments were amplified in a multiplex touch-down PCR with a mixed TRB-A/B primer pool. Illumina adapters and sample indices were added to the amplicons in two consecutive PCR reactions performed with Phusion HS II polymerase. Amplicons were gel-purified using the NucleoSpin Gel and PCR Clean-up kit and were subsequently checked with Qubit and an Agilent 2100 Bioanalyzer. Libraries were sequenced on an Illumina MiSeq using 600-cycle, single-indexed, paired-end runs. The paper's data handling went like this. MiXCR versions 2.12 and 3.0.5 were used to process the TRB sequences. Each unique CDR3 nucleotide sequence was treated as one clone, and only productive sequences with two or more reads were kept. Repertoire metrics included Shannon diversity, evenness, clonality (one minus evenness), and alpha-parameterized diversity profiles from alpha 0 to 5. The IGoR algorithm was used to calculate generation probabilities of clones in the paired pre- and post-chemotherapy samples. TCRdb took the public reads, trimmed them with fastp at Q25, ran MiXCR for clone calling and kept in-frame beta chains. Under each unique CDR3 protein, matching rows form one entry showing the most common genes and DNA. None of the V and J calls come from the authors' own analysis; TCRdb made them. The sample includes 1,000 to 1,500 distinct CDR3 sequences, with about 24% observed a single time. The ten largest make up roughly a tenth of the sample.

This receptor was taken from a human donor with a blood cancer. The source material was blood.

The CDR3 has the sequence CTSSQEPSGGAGELFF. The nucleotides read TGCACCAGCAGCCAAGAGCCCAGCGGGGGGGCCGGGGAGCTGTTTTTT. Recombination connected TRBV4-3 to TRBJ2-2, with 10 bases in between that match TRBD2. Counted from cysteine to phenylalanine, this CDR3 has 16 amino acids. The read is trimmed to its CDR3 DNA, 48 bases read in frame from base 1. The germline V gene provides CDR1 LGHNA and CDR2 YSLEER.